One sample yielded the 30 T cell receptor beta chains listed below, sequenced in a study of CD4 T cells in relation to SARS-CoV-2 and coronaviruses. Profiled with immunoSEQ multiplex PCR; TCRdb holds only in-frame clones, not every one. The sample shows around 41,000 clones, approximately 84% of them seen only once. These TCRs are of unknown antigen specificity. Source material: naive CD4+ T cells from PBMCs, cultured in vitro. Subset noted: naive CD4+ T cells isolated by negative enrichment. The receptors derive from an adult with COVID-19.

V gene TRBV10-2 combines with J gene TRBJ1-1; D is uncertain. Trimming took 7 bases from V and 1 from J, leaving 10 bases between them. This CDR3 is built from 13 residues. The germline CDR1 and CDR2 sequences are WSHSY and SAAADI. CDR3 nucleotide sequence: TGCGCCAGCACCTTCGCGGGGAACACTGAAGCTTTCTTT. Residues: CASTFAGNTEAFF.

This CDR3 is CASSVRQEEETQYF. CDR3 DNA sequence: TGTGCCAGCAGCGTAAGACAGGAGGAAGAGACCCAGTACTTC. The J gene is TRBJ2-5, the V gene TRBV7-9; D is perhaps TRBD1 (6 bases). Germline CDR1 is SEHNR and CDR2 is FQNEAQ (reference sequence). V lost 5 bases and J 3 bases, leaving 13 bases between the germline ends. This CDR3 contains 14 residues.

The rearrangement joins TRBV5-1 to TRBJ1-5, with no clear D. With 4 bases removed from V and 5 bases from J, the gap between germline ends came to 10 bases. The CDR3 covers 13 residues. The germline CDR1 and CDR2 sequences are SGHRS and YFSETQ. CDR3 sequence reads: CASSLHPDQPQHF. CDR3 nucleotide sequence: TGCGCCAGCAGCCTCCACCCCGATCAGCCCCAGCATTTT.

The gene calls are TRBV6-5 and TRBJ2-1; D is possibly TRBD2 (5 bases). Germline CDR1 MNHEY, CDR2 SVGAGI. With 2 bases removed from V and 8 bases from J, the gap between germline ends came to 16 bases. The CDR3 is made up of 15 amino acids. The CDR3 loop reads CASSYVVGSFDEQFF. Here the CDR3 DNA reads TGTGCCAGCAGTTACGTGGTGGGGAGTTTCGATGAGCAGTTCTTC.

This chain uses TRBV24-1 with TRBJ2-3; D possibly corresponds to TRBD1 (5 bases). Trimming took 4 bases from V and 5 from J, leaving 9 bases between them. The germline gives CDR1 KGHDR, CDR2 SFDVKD. The CDR3 contains 13 residues. CDR3 protein: CATSEPGLDTQYF. The CDR3 DNA follows: TGTGCCACCAGTGAACCAGGGTTAGATACGCAGTATTTT.

This clone was recorded only once. This chain uses TRBV4-1 with TRBJ2-5, with 14 positions matching TRBD2. Germline V lookup: CDR1 MGHRA, CDR2 YSYEKL. The CDR3 is 18 residues long. V dropped 1 base and J dropped 5; count of bases not matched to a gene: 9. CDR3 DNA sequence: TGCGCCAGCAGCCAAGTAACGCTCGGGACTAGCGGGAGTGAGACCCAGTACTTC. Protein: CASSQVTLGTSGSETQYF.

The V gene is TRBV14, the J gene TRBJ2-6; 9 positions match TRBD1. Germline values: CDR1 SGHDN, CDR2 FVKESK. The CDR3 length is 19 residues. With V trimmed by 2 bases and J by 1 base, 9 bases remained unmatched. The CDR3 DNA reads as TGTGCCAGCAGCCAAATTTTTCCCGGGACAGGGTCTGGGGCCAACGTCCTGACTTTC. Translating gives CASSQIFPGTGSGANVLTF.

This clone turned up a few times. The V and J genes are TRBV5-5 and TRBJ2-2; 14 nucleotides line up with TRBD2. CDR3 size: 16 residues. Germline V lookup: CDR1 SGHKS, CDR2 YYEKEE (reference sequence). V shed 4 bases and J 5 bases; nucleotides not matched to a gene: 4. The CDR3 DNA reads as TGTGCCAGCAGCCTCGGGACTAGCGGGAGTACCGGGGAGCTGTTTTTT. Translated, it gives CASSLGTSGSTGELFF. The full variable domain, in which reference TRBV5-5 and TRBJ2-2 provide the parts outside the CDR3, is DAGVTQSPTHLIKTRGQQVTLRCSPISGHKSVSWYQQVLGQGPQFIFQYYEKEERGRGNFPDRFSARQFPNYSSELNVNALLLGDSALYLCASSLGTSGSTGELFFGEGSRLTVL.

The CDR3 region is CASSQDLLRSSGRPDTQYF. In DNA, the CDR3 is TGTGCCAGCAGCCAAGATTTATTACGTTCTAGCGGGAGACCTGATACGCAGTATTTT. The chain has TRBV4-2 and TRBJ2-3; the match to TRBD2 covers 10 bases. The CDR3 has 19 amino acids. The germline gives CDR1 LGHNA, CDR2 YNFKEQ. V shed 0 bases, J shed 6 bases, and the junction held 15 bases outside the gene matches.

This chain connects TRBV6-6 to TRBJ2-2; D unclear. V was cut by 2 bases and J by 1 base, with 5 bases left in between. The CDR3 loop spans 14 amino acids. Germline V CDR1 and CDR2: MNHNY, SVGAGI (reference sequence). The CDR3 nucleotides read TGTGCCAGCAGTTACACAAGGAACACCGGGGAGCTGTTTTTT. The encoded protein is CASSYTRNTGELFF.

For the CDR3, the DNA is TGCGCCAGCAGTTTGGTAACTGGGGCCAACGTCCTGACTTTC. It codes for CASSLVTGANVLTF. V usage is TRBV4-1 and J usage is TRBJ2-6; D unclear. The germline V and J ends were trimmed by 6 bases and 2 bases, with 8 bases remaining between them. Germline CDR1 and CDR2: MGHRA and YSYEKL. The CDR3 is 14 amino acids.

The genes are TRBV3-1 (or the pseudogene TRBV3-2) and TRBJ2-2; D is ambiguous. The CDR3 has 15 amino acids. The V gene lost 0 bases and the J gene lost 4 bases, with 9 bases spanning the gap. Germline V gene sequence: CDR1 LGHDT, CDR2 YNNKEL (reference sequence). This CDR3 is CASSQDRHPTGELFF. CDR3 nucleotide sequence: TGTGCCAGCAGCCAAGATCGACACCCCACCGGGGAGCTGTTTTTT.

V usage is TRBV28 and J usage is TRBJ1-4, with TRBD1 matching 7 bases. Trimming cost V 5 bases and J 10 bases; bases outside gene matches: 16. CDR3 size: 16 residues. Per the germline V gene, CDR1 is MDHEN and CDR2 is SYDVKM. The CDR3 sequence: CASSLPGTAGSGKLFF. In DNA form, the CDR3 reads TGTGCCAGCAGTCTCCCAGGGACAGCGGGGAGTGGAAAACTGTTTTTT.

V is TRBV4-3 and J is TRBJ2-6, with unresolved D. CDR3 length equals 18 residues. Germline V gene sequence: CDR1 LGHNA, CDR2 YSLEER. V was pared by 4 bases and J by 2 bases, with 18 bases between. The CDR3 coding sequence is TGCGCCAGCAGCCGAAATAGGTTTGGAACCGCTGGGGCCAACGTCCTGACTTTC. This codes for CASSRNRFGTAGANVLTF.

This clone was seen only once. The chain joins TRBV3-1 (or the pseudogene TRBV3-2) to TRBJ2-4, with 8 positions matching TRBD2. Per the germline V gene, CDR1 is LGHDT and CDR2 is YNNKEL (reference sequence). The CDR3 contains 14 residues. V dropped 1 base and J dropped 7; count of bases not matched to a gene: 3. CDR3 protein: CASSQGPGGNIQYF. In nucleotides, the CDR3 is TGTGCCAGCAGCCAAGGACCGGGAGGGAACATTCAGTACTTC.

This rearrangement joins TRBV27 to TRBJ2-1; D call uncertain. V shed 4 bases and J shed 0 bases, with 10 bases lying between them. Germline V lookup: CDR1 MNHEY, CDR2 SMNVEV (reference sequence). The CDR3 is 15 amino acids. CDR3 nucleotides: TGTGCCAGCAGTTCCTCCCGGACCTCCTACAATGAGCAGTTCTTC. Translating it yields CASSSSRTSYNEQFF.

The chain joins TRBV11-2 to TRBJ2-1; 7 bases agree with TRBD2. Germline CDR1 and CDR2: SGHAT and FQNNGV. V was pared by 4 bases and J by 4 bases, with 13 bases of the junction left unmatched. The CDR3 sequence is 17 residues long. CDR3 DNA sequence: TGTGCCAGCAGCTCACGGCCTCTAGCGGTCGCATACAATGAGCAGTTCTTC. Protein product: CASSSRPLAVAYNEQFF.

The gene calls are TRBV7-3 and TRBJ2-3; 11 bases align to TRBD2. Germline-derived CDR1 and CDR2 are SGHTA and FQGTGA. The CDR3 loop spans 19 amino acids. V shed 5 bases, J shed 6 bases, and the junction held 19 bases outside the gene matches. The CDR3 DNA follows: TGTGCCAGCAGCCTAAGGGGATTGATAGCGGGAGGGGAATGGGATACGCAGTATTTT. Translation: CASSLRGLIAGGEWDTQYF.

The genes are TRBV28 and TRBJ2-3, with 10 bases aligning to TRBD2. The CDR3 is made up of 14 amino acids. The V gene end was trimmed by 6 bases and the J gene end by 3 bases; junction bases not matched to a gene: 3. CDR1 is MDHEN and CDR2 is SYDVKM in the germline V gene. The CDR3 coding sequence is TGTGCCAGCAGCACTAGCGGGAAGACAGATACGCAGTATTTT. Encoded protein: CASSTSGKTDTQYF.

This clone was picked up one time. The chain combines TRBV23-1 with TRBJ1-5; possible D gene TRBD1, 5 bases. TRBV23-1 is an ORF, and what it does is uncertain. With 4 bases removed from V and 7 bases from J, the gap between germline ends came to 20 bases. CDR3 length equals 16 residues. The CDR3 bases are TGCGCCAGCAGTCCTCCGGGACGGCGGGAGTGGCAGCCCCAGCATTTT. Protein sequence: CASSPPGRREWQPQHF.

The V call is TRBV20-1, the J call TRBJ2-7; no firm D call. The CDR3 is 11 amino acids. Germline loops: CDR1 DFQATT, CDR2 SNEGSKA (reference sequence). Between the trimmed V and J ends, which lost 5 bases and 3 bases, there was a span of 8 bases. The CDR3 nucleotides read TGCAGTGCTGATAAAAACTACGAGCAGTACTTC. It yields the protein CSADKNYEQYF.

The gene calls are TRBV20-1 and TRBJ2-5; no definite D call. Trimming cost V 3 bases and J 2 bases, with 4 bases left between them. This CDR3 spans 11 amino acids. Germline values: CDR1 DFQATT, CDR2 SNEGSKA (reference sequence). This CDR3 is CSASPQETQYF. As DNA, the CDR3 is TGCAGTGCTAGTCCACAAGAGACCCAGTACTTC.

The V call is TRBV6-5, the J call TRBJ2-7; maybe TRBD1 (6 bases). Between the trimmed V and J ends, which lost 5 bases and 3 bases, there was a span of 11 bases. Germline V lookup: CDR1 MNHEY, CDR2 SVGAGI. The CDR3 consists of 13 residues. This CDR3 is CASSTTGIYEQYF. In DNA, the CDR3 is TGTGCCAGCAGTACGACAGGAATCTACGAGCAGTACTTC.

This clone was found once. The V call is TRBV25-1, the J call TRBJ1-4, with D uncertain. Trimming pared 3 bases from V and 7 bases from J, leaving 9 bases between. Germline V lookup: CDR1 MGHDK, CDR2 SYGVNS. CDR3 length: 13 amino acids. Written as DNA, the CDR3 is TGTGCCAGCAGTGAGGGTGTTCGTGAAAAACTGTTTTTT. Its translation is CASSEGVREKLFF.

The V gene is TRBV6-5, the J gene TRBJ1-6, with D perhaps matching TRBD1 (6 bases). This CDR3 spans 15 amino acids. Germline CDR1 MNHEY, CDR2 SVGAGI. Trimming shortened V by 6 bases and J by 5 bases, and 14 bases separated the two germline ends. The CDR3 region is CASSPGGYNNSPLHF. CDR3 sequence (DNA): TGTGCCAGCAGCCCCGGGGGCTACAATAATTCACCCCTCCACTTT.

The chain is built from TRBV28 and TRBJ2-5; D is tentatively TRBD1 or TRBD2 (6 bases each). Trimming cost V 6 bases and J 4 bases, with 18 bases left between them. There are 15 residues in the CDR3. CDR1 and CDR2 from the germline V gene are MDHEN and SYDVKM. The CDR3 DNA is TGTGCCAGCAGCCTCTTGAGGGGGGATCGAGAGACCCAGTACTTC. It codes for CASSLLRGDRETQYF.

V usage is TRBV11-2 and J usage is TRBJ1-3; maybe TRBD1 (5 bases). The CDR3 covers 15 residues. CDR1 and CDR2 from the germline V gene are SGHAT and FQNNGV. Trimming pared 5 bases from V and 4 bases from J, leaving 15 bases between. The CDR3 DNA follows: TGTGCCAGCAGCGATACGGGGCCCTGGGGAAACACCATATATTTT. Its translation: CASSDTGPWGNTIYF. Using reference TRBV11-2 and TRBJ1-3 for the parts outside the CDR3, the full variable domain is EAGVAQSPRYKIIEKRQSVAFWCNPISGHATLYWYQQILGQGPKLLIQFQNNGVVDDSQLPKDRFSAERLKGVDSTLKIQPAKLEDSAVYLCASSDTGPWGNTIYFGEGSWLTVV.

The V call is TRBV28, the J call TRBJ1-4; unclear D gene. The CDR3 sequence is 14 residues long. Per germline, CDR1 MDHEN and CDR2 SYDVKM. The ends were cut back, 6 bases at V and 7 bases at J, with 15 bases in the middle. The DNA for the CDR3 is TGTGCCAGCAGGAGTCCGTTTGGTTTTGAAAAACTGTTTTTT. It encodes CASRSPFGFEKLFF. Full variable domain (remainder filled in from reference TRBV28 and TRBJ1-4): DVKVTQSSRYLVKRTGEKVFLECVQDMDHENMFWYRQDPGLGLRLIYFSYDVKMKEKGDIPEGYSVSREKKERFSLILESASTNQTSMYLCASRSPFGFEKLFFGSGTQLSVL.

CDR3 DNA: TGCGCCAGCAGCCGAGCTGGACAGGGACGTGGGGCCAACGTCCTGACTTTC. Translating gives CASSRAGQGRGANVLTF. The V call is TRBV5-1, the J call TRBJ2-6; TRBD1 matches at 8 bases. Unmatched junction bases numbered 9, after V lost 4 bases and J lost 3 bases. Per germline, CDR1 SGHRS and CDR2 YFSETQ. CDR3 length: 17 amino acids.

V usage is TRBV4-1 and J usage is TRBJ2-5; D gene ambiguous. The V end was cut by 4 bases, the J end by 4 bases, with 13 bases between. From germline, CDR1 is MGHRA and CDR2 YSYEKL. CDR3 size: 14 residues. CDR3 residues: CASSRGPVGETQYF. In nucleotides, the CDR3 is TGCGCCAGCAGCCGCGGACCGGTTGGAGAGACCCAGTACTTC.